These 31 T cell receptor beta chains came from one sample sequenced in a study of shared T cell receptors in the human thymus. Assay used: immunoSEQ multiplex PCR; TCRdb lists only in-frame clones, some missing. The sample has about 730,000 clones; approximately 85% are singletons. These same records also appear under a second study, on human thymus T cells.

The sequencing input was thymocytes. The receptors shown here come from a girl under two years old with a congenital heart defect.

This clone was seen a handful of times. The chain has TRBV25-1 and TRBJ1-1, with a weak D call TRBD1 (6 bases). Trimming took 4 bases from V and 2 from J, leaving 14 bases between them. This CDR3 is 15 amino acids long. From germline, CDR1 is MGHDK and CDR2 SYGVNS. The CDR3 loop reads CASSARTESNTEAFF. DNA of the CDR3: TGTGCCAGCAGTGCAAGGACAGAGAGTAACACTGAAGCTTTCTTT.

The chain recombines TRBV4-1 with TRBJ1-6, with TRBD1 matching 9 bases. Germline lookup yields CDR1 MGHRA and CDR2 YSYEKL. The CDR3 is made up of 18 amino acids. The V segment lost 4 bases and the J segment 8 bases; nucleotides outside the gene matches: 15. CDR3 in amino acids: CASSRRVRDRDLDSPLHF. In DNA form, the CDR3 reads TGCGCCAGCAGCCGTAGAGTCCGGGACAGGGATTTGGATTCACCCCTCCACTTT.

In this sample, this clone turned up once. The chain carries TRBV19 and TRBJ2-5; 9 positions match TRBD1. Germline assignment: CDR1 LNHDA and CDR2 SQIVND (reference sequence). The CDR3 totals 17 residues. Trimming at V came to 5 bases and at J to 1 base, leaving 11 bases not matched to a gene. CDR3 nucleotides: TGTGCCAGTAGTCCAGATTCGACAGGGGGTGTCCAAGAGACCCAGTACTTC. This translates into CASSPDSTGGVQETQYF.

The chain links TRBV5-5 to TRBJ2-7, with TRBD2 matching 9 bases. Trimming removed 4 bases from V and 5 bases from J; junction bases left unmatched: 4. The CDR3 runs to 13 residues. Germline lookup yields CDR1 SGHKS and CDR2 YYEKEE (reference sequence). CDR3 amino acids: CASSLWTSDEQYF. CDR3 bases: TGTGCCAGCAGCCTATGGACTAGCGACGAGCAGTACTTC.

The V and J genes are TRBV5-6 and TRBJ1-2, with D perhaps TRBD1 (5 bases). This CDR3 region has 14 residues. Germline CDR1 and CDR2: SGHDT and YYEEEE. Trimming removed 4 bases at V and 8 bases at J, with 18 bases between. CDR3 amino acids: CASSPRTAGGGYTF. Here the CDR3 DNA reads TGTGCCAGCAGCCCGCGGACCGCCGGGGGGGGCTACACCTTC.

With respect to this clone: This sample also contains other DNA sequences that code for the same CDR3. This chain uses TRBV5-1 with TRBJ1-2; D possibly corresponds to TRBD1 (5 bases). This CDR3 contains 14 residues. The germline CDR1 and CDR2 sequences are SGHRS and YFSETQ. The V end lost 0 bases, the J end lost 2 bases, and 8 bases lay between the germline ends. The CDR3 spells CASSLERGNYGYTF. CDR3 nucleotide sequence: TGCGCCAGCAGCTTGGAGCGGGGGAACTATGGCTACACCTTC.

V and J are TRBV5-1 and TRBJ2-7; 7 bases align to TRBD1. CDR1 is SGHRS and CDR2 is YFSETQ in the germline V gene. The CDR3 is 15 amino acids. V shed 3 bases and J 0 bases; nucleotides not matched to a gene: 6. The CDR3 is CASSSGQAHSYEQYF. The CDR3 bases are TGCGCCAGCAGCTCCGGACAGGCCCACTCCTACGAGCAGTACTTC.

This chain connects TRBV5-6 to TRBJ1-4; D is unclear. The CDR3 contains 14 residues. CDR1 and CDR2 from the germline V gene are SGHDT and YYEEEE. Trimming stripped 3 bases from V and 7 bases from J, with 13 bases between. The CDR3 here is CASSYVRGGEKLFF. DNA of the CDR3: TGTGCCAGCAGCTATGTCCGGGGAGGTGAAAAACTGTTTTTT. Full variable domain (rest looked up from reference TRBV5-6 and TRBJ1-4): DAGVTQSPTHLIKTRGQQVTLRCSPKSGHDTVSWYQQALGQGPQFIFQYYEEEERQRGNFPDRFSGHQFPNYSSELNVNALLLGDSALYLCASSYVRGGEKLFFGSGTQLSVL.

V gene TRBV2 combines with J gene TRBJ1-6, with D hard to call. The V end lost 0 bases, the J end lost 5 bases, and 20 bases lay between the germline ends. Germline CDR1 reads SNHLY; CDR2 reads FYNNEI. CDR3 length equals 19 residues. CDR3 sequence reads: CASSEAGSEQRVHNSPLHF. The CDR3 bases are TGTGCCAGCAGTGAAGCCGGCAGCGAACAGCGGGTCCATAATTCACCCCTCCACTTT.

The chain recombines TRBV9 with TRBJ2-3, with D possibly matching TRBD1 (6 bases). From germline, CDR1 is SGDLS and CDR2 YYNGEE. Trimming took off 3 bases at V and 1 base at J, with 21 bases between the two ends. This CDR3 spans 18 amino acids. CDR3 DNA: TGTGCCAGCAGCGCAGGGGTTACCGACTCTCCTGGCACAGATACGCAGTATTTT. Translating gives CASSAGVTDSPGTDTQYF.

The chain carries TRBV6-5 and TRBJ1-4, with D uncertain. V lost 5 bases and J lost 0, with 10 bases in between. The germline V gene has CDR1 MNHEY and CDR2 SVGAGI. CDR3 size: 15 residues. This CDR3 reads CASSRDSATNEKLFF. The CDR3, as DNA: TGTGCCAGCAGTCGAGATTCTGCAACTAATGAAAAACTGTTTTTT.

This chain joins TRBV29-1 and TRBJ2-6; D ambiguous. V was cut by 4 bases and J by 3 bases, with 10 bases left in between. CDR3 length equals 14 residues. CDR1 SQVTM and CDR2 ANQGSEA come from the germline V gene. Here the CDR3 reads CSVATQSGANVLTF. The CDR3 region has the DNA TGCAGCGTTGCCACACAAAGTGGGGCCAACGTCCTGACTTTC.

The rearrangement joins TRBV27 to TRBJ2-7; 7 bases line up with TRBD2. CDR3 size: 16 residues. The J segment lost 0 bases and the V segment lost 0 bases, leaving 5 bases of the junction unmatched. The germline V gene has CDR1 MNHEY and CDR2 SMNVEV (reference sequence). The CDR3 region is CASSLSRREISYEQYF. Here the CDR3 DNA reads TGTGCCAGCAGTTTATCTCGGCGGGAGATCTCCTACGAGCAGTACTTC.

V gene TRBV4-2 combines with J gene TRBJ2-7, with a possible D match to TRBD2 (5 bases). CDR1 is LGHNA and CDR2 is YNFKEQ in the germline V gene. Trimming removed 2 bases from V and 6 bases from J, with 11 bases in between. This CDR3 contains 13 residues. The CDR3 loop reads CASSQNTAGEQYF. DNA for the CDR3: TGTGCCAGCAGCCAAAACACCGCGGGCGAGCAGTACTTC.

This chain links TRBV5-8 with TRBJ2-2; TRBD1 matches at 12 bases. The germline CDR1 and CDR2 sequences are SGHTS and YDEGEE. The CDR3 covers 16 residues. V lost 4 bases to trimming and J lost 5 bases; unmatched junction nucleotides: 6. CDR3 coding DNA: TGTGCCAGCAGCCTGATGGGACAGGGGGCGACCGGGGAGCTGTTTTTT. Translation gives CASSLMGQGATGELFF. Complete variable domain (other parts from reference TRBV5-8 and TRBJ2-2): EAGVTQSPTHLIKTRGQQATLRCSPISGHTSVYWYQQALGLGLQFLLWYDEGEERNRGNFPPRFSGRQFPNYSSELNVNALELEDSALYLCASSLMGQGATGELFFGEGSRLTVL.

V gene TRBV18 combines with J gene TRBJ1-2; 9 positions agree with TRBD1. V trimming: 4 bases; J trimming: 6 bases; junction bases outside the gene matches: 12. The CDR3 contains 16 residues. Germline-derived CDR1 and CDR2 are KGHSH and LQKENI. In nucleotides, the CDR3 is TGTGCCAGCTCACAAGGGGACAGGGCCCAGGCCGATGGCTACACCTTC. It codes for CASSQGDRAQADGYTF.

The V gene is TRBV6-5, the J gene TRBJ2-5; 7 nucleotides agree with TRBD1. The end of the DNA aligns better with TRBJ2-7, so the J call may be wrong. This CDR3 region has 16 residues. CDR1 is MNHEY and CDR2 is SVGAGI in the germline V gene. The CDR3 bases are TGTGCCAGCAGTTCACCTTCCCGACAGGGTCCCTACGAGCAGTACTTC. This translates into CASSSPSRQGPYEQYF.

This clone is a singleton in its sample. The V and J genes are TRBV27 and TRBJ1-1; 9 bases fit TRBD1. Per germline, CDR1 MNHEY and CDR2 SMNVEV (reference sequence). J lost 7 bases, V lost 3 bases, and 12 bases had no gene match. The length of the CDR3 is 16 residues. CDR3 protein: CASSLTTGTGMSEAFF. As DNA, the CDR3 is TGTGCCAGCAGTTTGACAACCGGGACAGGGATGAGTGAAGCTTTCTTT.

The chain joins TRBV18 to TRBJ1-6; a possible D gene is TRBD1 (6 bases). CDR1 is KGHSH, CDR2 LQKENI, per germline. This CDR3 has 15 residues. V was cut by 4 bases and J by 10 bases, with 17 bases left in between. The CDR3 loop is CASSRYRDVLSPLHF. CDR3 DNA sequence: TGTGCCAGCTCACGGTACAGGGACGTCCTCTCACCCCTCCACTTT.

This chain links TRBV28 with TRBJ2-7; the match to TRBD2 covers 11 bases. Per the germline V gene, CDR1 is MDHEN and CDR2 is SYDVKM. There are 18 residues in the CDR3. J was trimmed by 5 bases and V by 5 bases; bases with no gene match: 17. The CDR3 nucleotides read TGTGCCAGCAGTCTTGGGTATACTAGCGGGGGCCACCTTCACGAGCAGTACTTC. Protein product: CASSLGYTSGGHLHEQYF.

The chain combines TRBV5-6 with TRBJ1-2; 9 positions match TRBD1. V dropped 4 bases and J dropped 7; count of bases not matched to a gene: 20. The V gene's germline CDR1 is SGHDT and CDR2 YYEEEE. This CDR3 has 18 amino acids. The DNA of the CDR3 is TGTGCCAGCAGCCTCCCAAAAAGGACAGGGGTATATTCTTGTGGCTACACCTTC. Protein: CASSLPKRTGVYSCGYTF.

The chain links TRBV12-5 to TRBJ2-1; TRBD2 is a possible D gene (5 bases). Trimming removed 11 bases at V and 6 bases at J, with 17 bases between. The germline V gene has CDR1 LGHNT and CDR2 FRNRAP. CDR3 length: 13 amino acids. The CDR3: CASSGKISNEQFF. In nucleotides, the CDR3 is TGTGCTTCGTCCGGGAAGATAAGCAATGAGCAGTTCTTC.

The rearrangement links TRBV14 to TRBJ2-7, with D possibly being TRBD2 (5 bases). Trimming pared 0 bases from V and 3 bases from J, leaving 24 bases between. Germline V gives CDR1 SGHDN, CDR2 FVKESK. The CDR3 has 19 amino acids. The CDR3 DNA sequence: TGTGCCAGCAGCCAAGATTTAAGGACTGGCCGAAGAGCGATCTACGAGCAGTACTTC. Its translation: CASSQDLRTGRRAIYEQYF.

The V call is TRBV10-3, the J call TRBJ2-6; D unresolved. Trimming shortened V by 4 bases and J by 0 bases, and 7 bases separated the two germline ends. The germline V gene encodes CDR1 ENHRY and CDR2 SYGVKD. This CDR3 has 15 residues. The CDR3 nucleotides are TGTGCCATCAGTGCTATCCCCTCTGGGGCCAACGTCCTGACTTTC. Residues: CAISAIPSGANVLTF.

A few counts support this clone. This chain uses TRBV19 with TRBJ1-1; 8 nucleotides agree with TRBD1. The CDR3 runs to 20 residues. The trim removed 4 bases at V and 0 bases at J, leaving 19 bases unmatched. Germline-derived CDR1 and CDR2 are LNHDA and SQIVND (reference sequence). CDR3 nucleotides: TGTGCCAGTAGTACCCTTCCCCCGACAGGGGTTATCATCATGAACACTGAAGCTTTCTTT. Protein: CASSTLPPTGVIIMNTEAFF.

This chain connects TRBV7-9 to TRBJ2-2; possibly TRBD2 for D (6 bases). The ends were cut back, 6 bases at V and 4 bases at J, with 15 bases in the middle. CDR3 size: 15 residues. Germline V CDR1 and CDR2: SEHNR, FQNEAQ (reference sequence). The CDR3 nucleotides are TGTGCCAGCAGTAATTTCCGGGGGATCACCGGGGAGCTGTTTTTT. Translated: CASSNFRGITGELFF.

V gene TRBV14 combines with J gene TRBJ1-1, with 8 nucleotides matching TRBD1. CDR3 length equals 15 residues. From germline, CDR1 is SGHDN and CDR2 FVKESK. V shed 1 base and J 4 bases; nucleotides not matched to a gene: 5. CDR3 protein: CASSQGHRGFTEAFF. CDR3 DNA sequence: TGTGCCAGCAGCCAAGGCCACAGGGGGTTCACTGAAGCTTTCTTT.

This chain uses TRBV6-1 with TRBJ1-3; 7 bases are shared with TRBD1. V dropped 3 bases and J dropped 3; count of bases not matched to a gene: 11. CDR1 and CDR2 (germline): MNHNS, SASEGT. This CDR3 comprises 17 residues. The CDR3 DNA follows: TGTGCCAGCAGTGAGCGAGGGGGCGAACTCTTTGGAAACACCATATATTTT. Protein: CASSERGGELFGNTIYF.

This chain joins TRBV7-6 and TRBJ2-5; possible D gene TRBD1, 6 bases. V dropped 6 bases and J dropped 2 bases, with 28 bases sitting between them. The CDR3 loop spans 19 amino acids. Germline lookup yields CDR1 SGHVS and CDR2 FNYEAQ. CDR3 sequence (DNA): TGTGCCAGCAGACTCGCCCCGGTAACAGGGCTCCCCGGTCAAGAGACCCAGTACTTC. Translation: CASRLAPVTGLPGQETQYF.

V and J are TRBV27 and TRBJ2-7, with 7 bases lining up with TRBD2. This CDR3 spans 16 amino acids. The ends lost 6 bases at V and 4 bases at J; junction bases unmatched: 15. CDR1 is MNHEY, CDR2 SMNVEV, per germline (reference sequence). The CDR3 nucleotides read TGTGCCAGCAGCCTTTTTCCCGACGGGGGAGGGTACGAGCAGTACTTC. It codes for CASSLFPDGGGYEQYF.

This rearrangement joins TRBV14 to TRBJ2-1; no clear D gene. The V end lost 0 bases, the J end lost 3 bases, and 6 bases lay between the germline ends. The CDR3 extends over 14 amino acids. Germline CDR1 is SGHDN and CDR2 is FVKESK. As DNA, the CDR3 is TGTGCCAGCAGCCAAGATAACTTCTACAATGAGCAGTTCTTC. It encodes CASSQDNFYNEQFF.